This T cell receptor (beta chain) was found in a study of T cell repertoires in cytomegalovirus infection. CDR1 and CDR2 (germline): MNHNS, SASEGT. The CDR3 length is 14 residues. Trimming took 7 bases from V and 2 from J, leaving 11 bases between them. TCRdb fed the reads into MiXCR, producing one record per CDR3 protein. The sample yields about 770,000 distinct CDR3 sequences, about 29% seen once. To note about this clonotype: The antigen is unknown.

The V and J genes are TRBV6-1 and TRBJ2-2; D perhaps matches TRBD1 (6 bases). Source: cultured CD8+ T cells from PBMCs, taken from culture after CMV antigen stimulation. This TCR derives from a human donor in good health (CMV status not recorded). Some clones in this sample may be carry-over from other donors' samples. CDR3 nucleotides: TGTGCCAGCATCGGGACAATTAACACCGGGGAGCTGTTTTTT. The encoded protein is CASIGTINTGELFF.